Below are 24 T cell receptor beta chains sequenced from a single sample in a study of regulatory T cells in long-lasting Graves disease (TCRdb year 2021). Library prep was done by multiplex PCR. Sequencing was performed on an Illumina HiSeq 4000. CDR3 regions were amplified by Arm-PCR with iRepertoire HTBI primers to construct TCR beta libraries. TCRdb's own reprocessing of the public reads used fastp at Q25 and MiXCR and kept productive beta chains. Each CDR3 protein appears once, grouped with its most common genes and DNA. Across this sample there are roughly 380,000 distinct CDR3 sequences, with approximately 15% seen only once. 25% to 30% of the sample goes to the ten largest clones. Read against the paper, the sample's time point label means: newly diagnosed GD, antithyroid drugs for less than 3 months. RNA was extracted from PBMCs in TRIzol for both TCR sequencing and RNA sequencing. In addition, the sample was reused for a study of T cells in Graves' hyperthyroidism and ophthalmopathy.

The material was peripheral blood mononuclear cells (PBMCs), obtained at new diagnosis, from a patient treated with antithyroid drugs. The receptor source for this set is a man aged 35 to 55 with Graves disease. Donor details come from another sample of the same person, matched by shared clones.

V usage is TRBV7-9 and J usage is TRBJ2-7; 9 bases match TRBD1. The CDR3 is 16 residues long. Germline assignment: CDR1 SEHNR and CDR2 FQNEAQ (reference sequence). The J segment lost 4 bases and the V segment lost 3 bases, leaving 10 bases of the junction unmatched. The CDR3 is CASSLEGQGFVYEQYF. In DNA, the CDR3 is TGTGCCAGCAGCTTGGAAGGACAGGGGTTCGTTTACGAGCAGTACTTC.

CDR3: CASARQGYEQFF. The CDR3 DNA reads as TGTGCTAGCGCCCGACAGGGGTATGAGCAGTTCTTC. The chain links TRBV12-5 to TRBJ2-1; TRBD1 matches 8 bases. Germline CDR1 and CDR2: LGHNT and FRNRAP. V gave up 9 bases and J gave up 8 bases; unmatched junction bases: 6. The CDR3 consists of 12 residues.

This clonotype was recorded at least ten times. The chain recombines TRBV20-1 with TRBJ1-2; D uncertain. The CDR3 is 14 amino acids. Germline CDR1 DFQATT, CDR2 SNEGSKA (reference sequence). The V and J ends lost 0 bases and 2 bases respectively, with 10 bases between them. The CDR3 sequence: CSARDLNKNYGYTF. Here the CDR3 DNA reads TGCAGTGCTAGAGATTTGAACAAGAACTATGGCTACACCTTC.

The CDR3 protein is CASSTPPGATNEKLFF. The CDR3 DNA is TGTGCCAGTAGTACCCCCCCGGGAGCAACTAATGAAAAACTGTTTTTT. This chain connects TRBV19 to TRBJ1-4; no clear D. Germline CDR1 and CDR2: LNHDA and SQIVND (reference sequence). Trimming stripped 4 bases from V and 0 bases from J, with 12 bases between. This CDR3 is 16 amino acids long.

This clonotype was observed at least ten times. The J gene is TRBJ1-2, the V gene TRBV7-2, with TRBD1 as a possible D gene (5 bases). CDR3 length: 14 amino acids. From germline, CDR1 is SGHTA and CDR2 FQGNSA. V was clipped by 1 base and J by 3 bases, with 9 bases between them. The CDR3 is CASSLGQNYYGYTF. The CDR3 bases are TGTGCCAGCAGCTTAGGACAGAACTACTATGGCTACACCTTC.

This clonotype showed up just a few times. V and J are TRBV11-2 and TRBJ2-7, with D perhaps TRBD1 (6 bases). Deletions cut 0 bases from V and 2 bases from J, with 11 bases between. CDR1 and CDR2 (germline): SGHAT, FQNNGV. The CDR3 contains 15 residues. Here the CDR3 reads CASSLDPGTPYEQYF. The CDR3 nucleotides are TGTGCCAGCAGCTTAGATCCTGGGACACCCTACGAGCAGTACTTC.

This clonotype occurred many times. This CDR3 reads CASSPWEDATDTQYF. CDR3 sequence (DNA): TGCGCCAGCAGCCCCTGGGAGGATGCCACAGATACGCAGTATTTT. The J gene is TRBJ2-3, the V gene TRBV4-1, with D possibly matching TRBD2 (6 bases). The CDR3 runs to 15 residues. Trimming stripped 4 bases from V and 2 bases from J, with 13 bases between. The germline V gene encodes CDR1 MGHRA and CDR2 YSYEKL.

The genes are TRBV4-3 and TRBJ1-3; maybe TRBD1 (6 bases). Trimming pared 4 bases from V and 4 bases from J, leaving 14 bases between. The CDR3 is made up of 15 amino acids. Looked up from germline, CDR1 is LGHNA and CDR2 is YSLEER. The CDR3 here is CASSRATGNGNTIYF. The DNA of the CDR3 is TGCGCCAGCAGCCGAGCCACAGGGAACGGAAACACCATATATTTT.

This clonotype appeared many times. The chain recombines TRBV30 with TRBJ2-1, with no clear D. Trimming took off 0 bases at V and 0 bases at J, with 6 bases between the two ends. Germline CDR1 reads GTSNPN; CDR2 reads SVGIG (reference sequence). The CDR3 spans 14 residues. This CDR3 reads CAWSVLTSYNEQFF. CDR3 bases: TGTGCCTGGAGTGTACTGACCTCCTACAATGAGCAGTTCTTC.

The rearrangement links TRBV20-1 to TRBJ2-4, with TRBD2 matching 7 bases. Germline CDR1 is DFQATT and CDR2 is SNEGSKA (reference sequence). V shed 2 bases, J shed 2 bases, and the junction held 6 bases outside the gene matches. The CDR3 length is 15 residues. DNA for the CDR3: TGCAGTGCTAGAAGCGGGCGGGAGACCAAAAACATTCAGTACTTC. Translation: CSARSGRETKNIQYF.

This clonotype was counted ten times or more. The CDR3 DNA is TGCGCCAGCAGAGACGCGGGGCGTAGCGAGCAGTACTTC. This codes for CASRDAGRSEQYF. V usage is TRBV5-1 and J usage is TRBJ2-7; the D gene is possibly TRBD2 (6 bases). The CDR3 is 13 amino acids. Between the trimmed V and J ends, which lost 5 bases and 6 bases, there was a span of 15 bases. The germline V gene has CDR1 SGHRS and CDR2 YFSETQ.

The sample holds many counts of this clonotype. The V gene is TRBV2, the J gene TRBJ2-2; TRBD1 agrees at 9 bases. The CDR3 loop spans 17 amino acids. J lost 5 bases, V lost 0 bases, and 7 bases had no gene match. Germline assignment: CDR1 SNHLY and CDR2 FYNNEI. DNA of the CDR3: TGTGCCAGCAGTGAAGCGCGGAGGGACAGGGTTACCGGGGAGCTGTTTTTT. It encodes CASSEARRDRVTGELFF.

This clonotype was counted ten times or more. The chain links TRBV12-3 or TRBV12-4 to TRBJ2-7, with TRBD1 matching 8 bases. This CDR3 is 15 amino acids long. The trim removed 6 bases at V and 1 base at J, leaving 8 bases unmatched. The DNA of the CDR3 is TGTGCCAGCAGACAGGACAGGGCCCTATCCTACGAGCAGTACTTC. Protein: CASRQDRALSYEQYF.

The chain has TRBV2 and TRBJ1-2; D not resolved. The CDR3 runs to 11 residues. V lost 6 bases, J lost 10 bases, and 12 bases lay in between. Germline loops: CDR1 SNHLY, CDR2 FYNNEI. The CDR3 reads CASRTVQSYTF. Here the CDR3 DNA reads TGTGCCAGCAGGACTGTCCAGTCCTACACCTTC. The full variable domain, rest sourced from reference TRBV2 and TRBJ1-2, is EPEVTQTPSHQVTQMGQEVILRCVPISNHLYFYWYRQILGQKVEFLVSFYNNEISEKSEIFDDQFSVERPDGSNFTLKIRSTKLEDSAMYFCASRTVQSYTFGSGTRLTVV.

This clonotype was detected ten times or more. This sequence joins TRBV18 and TRBJ1-4; no reliable D call. Germline-derived CDR1 and CDR2 are KGHSH and LQKENI. The CDR3 covers 15 residues. Trimming took off 5 bases at V and 0 bases at J, with 10 bases between the two ends. CDR3 in amino acids: CASSAPSATNEKLFF. The CDR3 DNA follows: TGTGCCAGCTCAGCGCCGTCCGCAACTAATGAAAAACTGTTTTTT. The whole variable domain, remainder taken from reference TRBV18 and TRBJ1-4, is NAGVMQNPRHLVRRRGQEARLRCSPMKGHSHVYWYRQLPEEGLKFMVYLQKENIIDESGMPKERFSAEFPKEGPSILRIQQVVRGDSAAYFCASSAPSATNEKLFFGSGTQLSVL.

This clonotype was observed many times. The chain joins TRBV5-1 to TRBJ2-1; D unresolved. V was clipped by 1 base and J by 0 bases, with 8 bases between them. There are 15 residues in the CDR3. Germline lookup yields CDR1 SGHRS and CDR2 YFSETQ. The CDR3 coding sequence is TGCGCCAGCAGCTTGACAGATCTCTCCTACAATGAGCAGTTCTTC. Translating gives CASSLTDLSYNEQFF.

To note about this clonotype: Likely a read error: the CDR3 ends without its conserved phenylalanine or tryptophan. The chain joins TRBV25-1 to TRBJ2-7; 8 nucleotides agree with TRBD1. There are 15 residues in the CDR3. Germline V CDR1 and CDR2: MGHDK, SYGVNS. J gave up 1 base and V 4 bases, and 6 bases lay outside the gene matches. The CDR3 loop reads CASSAQGALSYEQYS. The CDR3 DNA sequence: TGTGCCAGCAGTGCCCAGGGGGCTCTTTCCTACGAGCAGTACTCC.

V is TRBV4-1 and J is TRBJ1-1; D might be TRBD1 (6 bases). V lost 2 bases, J lost 2 bases, and 12 bases lay in between. The CDR3 is 15 residues long. The germline CDR1 and CDR2 sequences are MGHRA and YSYEKL. The CDR3 is CASSQRDTGNTEAFF. CDR3 sequence (DNA): TGCGCCAGCAGCCAACGGGACACCGGTAACACTGAAGCTTTCTTT.

This clonotype appeared many times. The rearrangement uses TRBV19 and TRBJ1-1; D is unresolved. In germline, CDR1 is LNHDA, CDR2 SQIVND (reference sequence). The CDR3 length is 13 residues. With 2 bases removed from V and 0 bases from J, the gap between germline ends came to 4 bases. The CDR3 spells CASSISLNTEAFF. CDR3 in DNA: TGTGCCAGTAGTATATCTCTGAACACTGAAGCTTTCTTT. Full variable domain (rest looked up from reference TRBV19 and TRBJ1-1): DGGITQSPKYLFRKEGQNVTLSCEQNLNHDAMYWYRQDPGQGLRLIYYSQIVNDFQKGDIAEGYSVSREKKESFPLTVTSAQKNPTAFYLCASSISLNTEAFFGQGTRLTVV.

This clonotype was recorded at least ten times. V is TRBV20-1 and J is TRBJ2-1; D call uncertain. V gave up 0 bases and J gave up 6 bases, with 3 bases separating them. Germline lookup yields CDR1 DFQATT and CDR2 SNEGSKA (reference sequence). CDR3 length: 11 amino acids. The CDR3 DNA reads as TGCAGTGCTAGAGATTTCAATGAGCAGTTCTTC. Its protein is CSARDFNEQFF.

Comment on this clonotype: This may come from a read error, since a much larger clone is one base off. V is TRBV20-1 and J is TRBJ2-1, with D unresolved. Germline-derived CDR1 and CDR2 are DFQATT and SNEGSKA (reference sequence). The CDR3 contains 12 residues. With 6 bases removed from V and 10 bases from J, the gap between germline ends came to 16 bases. CDR3 sequence (DNA): TGCAGTGCACACAAGAGCTCCTACGAGCAGTTCTTC. Translation gives CSAHKSSYEQFF.

The CDR3 nucleotides read TGTGCCAGCAGCGTAGGCACAGGGGAACAGCCCCAGCATTTT. It is translated as CASSVGTGEQPQHF. The V gene is TRBV9, the J gene TRBJ1-5; 7 nucleotides agree with TRBD1. Germline V gene sequence: CDR1 SGDLS, CDR2 YYNGEE. The CDR3 contains 14 residues. V shed 0 bases, J shed 7 bases, and the junction held 4 bases outside the gene matches.

CDR3 residues: CATNTGTDNYEQYF. CDR3 coding DNA: TGTGCCACCAACACCGGGACAGACAACTACGAGCAGTACTTC. V gene TRBV15 combines with J gene TRBJ2-7; TRBD1 matches at 7 bases. J was trimmed by 3 bases and V by 7 bases; bases with no gene match: 9. From germline, CDR1 is LNHNV and CDR2 YYDKDF (reference sequence). The CDR3 spans 14 residues.

The sample holds many counts of this clonotype. The chain is built from TRBV6-7 and TRBJ2-1; 12 nucleotides line up with TRBD2. TRBV6-7 is an ORF, with its function uncertain. The CDR3 totals 17 residues. The V gene end was trimmed by 4 bases and the J gene end by 3 bases; junction bases not matched to a gene: 7. Here the CDR3 DNA reads TGTGCCAGCAGTTGCCCCGGGACTAGCGGGTGCTACAATGAGCAGTTCTTC. This codes for CASSCPGTSGCYNEQFF.